The 31 T cell receptor beta chains below were found in one sample sequenced in a study of cytomegalovirus exposure and HLA in healthy donors. PCR primers comprised 60 Vbeta and 13 Jbeta primers. TCRdb keeps only in-frame clones here, not all; method: immunoSEQ multiplex PCR. The data show 75,000 to 90,000 clones, around 77% seen once. The sequenced sample was PBMCs. The receptors shown here come from a woman aged 40 to 49 in good health and CMV-seropositive.

V gene TRBV5-1 combines with J gene TRBJ1-1, with TRBD1 as a possible D gene (5 bases). The V and J ends lost 1 base and 5 bases respectively, with 18 bases between them. The CDR3 consists of 16 residues. Germline V lookup: CDR1 SGHRS, CDR2 YFSETQ. CDR3 in DNA: TGCGCCAGCAGCTTGATATTTTCCCCCAGGGTTACTGAAGCTTTCTTT. The encoded protein is CASSLIFSPRVTEAFF.

This clone was seen a single time. The gene calls are TRBV7-9 and TRBJ2-5, with a tentative D call TRBD2 (6 bases). Germline lookup yields CDR1 SEHNR and CDR2 FQNEAQ (reference sequence). CDR3 length equals 18 residues. The V end was cut by 1 base, the J end by 2 bases, with 20 bases between. CDR3 sequence reads: CASSLVGVGVSGQETQYF. DNA of the CDR3: TGTGCCAGCAGCTTAGTAGGGGTAGGAGTTAGCGGACAAGAGACCCAGTACTTC.

The V and J genes are TRBV15 and TRBJ2-7; 9 nucleotides match TRBD2. CDR1 and CDR2 from the germline V gene are LNHNV and YYDKDF (reference sequence). The trim removed 0 bases at V and 10 bases at J, leaving 10 bases unmatched. There are 15 residues in the CDR3. CDR3 sequence: CATSRDTGTSLQQYF. In nucleotides, the CDR3 is TGTGCCACCAGCAGAGATACCGGGACTAGCCTTCAACAGTACTTC. Variable domain in full (rest from reference TRBV15 and TRBJ2-7): DAMVIQNPRYQVTQFGKPVTLSCSQTLNHNVMYWYQQKSSQAPKLLFHYYDKDFNNEADTPDNFQSRRPNTSFCFLDIRSPGLGDTAMYLCATSRDTGTSLQQYFGPGTRLTVT.

This clone has just one count. This rearrangement joins TRBV2 to TRBJ2-3, with 7 bases aligning to TRBD2. Germline V gives CDR1 SNHLY, CDR2 FYNNEI. Germline trimming cut 4 bases from V and 5 bases from J; bases unmatched to any gene: 12. This CDR3 has 16 residues. In DNA, the CDR3 is TGTGCCAGCAGTGGGTCTGGAGGGAGGGCGAAAGATACGCAGTATTTT. Residues: CASSGSGGRAKDTQYF. The full variable domain, its missing parts supplied by reference TRBV2 and TRBJ2-3, is EPEVTQTPSHQVTQMGQEVILRCVPISNHLYFYWYRQILGQKVEFLVSFYNNEISEKSEIFDDQFSVERPDGSNFTLKIRSTKLEDSAMYFCASSGSGGRAKDTQYFGPGTRLTVL.

This clone was observed a handful of times. The V gene is TRBV9, the J gene TRBJ2-1; D is ambiguous. CDR3 size: 13 residues. The V and J ends lost 0 bases and 12 bases respectively, with 13 bases between them. CDR1 is SGDLS, CDR2 YYNGEE, per germline. The CDR3 DNA reads as TGTGCCAGCAGCGTAGAAACCGATACAAGGCAGTTCTTC. Translation: CASSVETDTRQFF.

V is TRBV30 and J is TRBJ1-1; D is ambiguous. Germline values: CDR1 GTSNPN, CDR2 SVGIG (reference sequence). The CDR3 spans 11 residues. V was pared by 3 bases and J by 0 bases, with 2 bases between. Here the CDR3 reads CAWSVNTEAFF. Here the CDR3 DNA reads TGTGCCTGGAGCGTGAACACTGAAGCTTTCTTT.

The chain employs TRBV7-2 and TRBJ2-3; D uncertain. V lost 9 bases and J lost 2, with 12 bases in between. CDR1 and CDR2 from the germline V gene are SGHTA and FQGNSA. This CDR3 comprises 13 residues. The CDR3 loop reads CASAFGHTDTQYF. For the CDR3, the DNA is TGTGCCAGTGCGTTTGGGCACACAGATACGCAGTATTTT.

The rearrangement joins TRBV29-1 to TRBJ1-3; TRBD1 aligns across 8 bases. CDR3 length equals 13 residues. Germline CDR1 SQVTM, CDR2 ANQGSEA. V gave up 6 bases and J gave up 4 bases; unmatched junction bases: 5. The CDR3 protein is CSVAGQGGNTIYF. CDR3 nucleotide sequence: TGCAGCGTGGCCGGACAGGGAGGAAACACCATATATTTT.

This sequence joins TRBV19 and TRBJ1-5; 7 positions match TRBD1. The CDR3 has 16 residues. Per the germline V gene, CDR1 is LNHDA and CDR2 is SQIVND (reference sequence). V trimming: 6 bases; J trimming: 6 bases; junction bases outside the gene matches: 14. CDR3 in amino acids: CASRTLTGEVGQPQHF. CDR3 DNA: TGTGCCAGTAGGACTCTAACAGGGGAGGTGGGTCAGCCCCAGCATTTT.

The chain carries TRBV30 and TRBJ2-3; TRBD2 agrees at 8 bases. Germline values: CDR1 GTSNPN, CDR2 SVGIG (reference sequence). The CDR3 contains 14 residues. Unmatched junction bases numbered 12, after V lost 2 bases and J lost 11 bases. The CDR3 here is CAWSQPLGAGGQYF. As DNA, the CDR3 is TGTGCCTGGAGTCAACCCCTAGGGGCGGGAGGGCAGTATTTT.

The chain joins TRBV7-9 to TRBJ2-7, with D possibly TRBD1 on 5 matching bases. The CDR3 totals 14 residues. Trimming took off 5 bases at V and 3 bases at J, with 14 bases between the two ends. Germline V gene data show CDR1 as SEHNR and CDR2 as FQNEAQ (reference sequence). The CDR3 DNA reads as TGTGCCAGCAGCGCCAGGGTAGAACTCTACGAGCAGTACTTC. Translation: CASSARVELYEQYF.

The chain couples TRBV29-1 to TRBJ1-2, with no clear D. The V end lost 5 bases, the J end lost 6 bases, and 4 bases lay between the germline ends. This CDR3 has 9 residues. Germline V gives CDR1 SQVTM, CDR2 ANQGSEA. The CDR3 sequence: CSVRDGYTF. As DNA, the CDR3 is TGCAGCGTTAGAGATGGCTACACCTTC.

The chain carries TRBV6-1 and TRBJ1-4; TRBD1 matches at 9 bases. Germline-derived CDR1 and CDR2 are MNHNS and SASEGT. CDR3 length: 14 amino acids. V lost 3 bases to trimming and J lost 8 bases; unmatched junction nucleotides: 4. CDR3 coding DNA: TGTGCCAGCAGTGAGCCGACAGGGGGGGAAAAACTGTTTTTT. Translated: CASSEPTGGEKLFF.

This clone was counted once. The chain links TRBV5-1 to TRBJ2-7; no clear D gene. This CDR3 region has 13 residues. The germline gives CDR1 SGHRS, CDR2 YFSETQ. V lost 3 bases, J lost 1 base, and 8 bases lay in between. The DNA of the CDR3 is TGCGCCAGCAGCTCGTTAGTATCCTACGAGCAGTACTTC. It yields the protein CASSSLVSYEQYF.

This clone occurred a few times. CDR3 sequence reads: CACSTLVRTSGTSGEQYF. In DNA form, the CDR3 reads TGTGCCTGTTCCACTCTTGTCCGGACTAGCGGGACATCCGGCGAGCAGTACTTC. The chain recombines TRBV30 with TRBJ2-7; 12 bases agree with TRBD2. The CDR3 extends over 18 amino acids. Germline lookup yields CDR1 GTSNPN and CDR2 SVGIG (reference sequence). V was clipped by 6 bases and J by 6 bases; unmatched bases: 21.

The V gene is TRBV27, the J gene TRBJ1-2, with 9 positions matching TRBD1. This CDR3 has 14 amino acids. The germline CDR1 and CDR2 sequences are MNHEY and SMNVEV (reference sequence). The trim removed 5 bases at V and 8 bases at J, leaving 9 bases unmatched. CDR3 coding DNA: TGTGCCAGCAGTCCCAACAGGGGGCAAGGGGGCTACACCTTC. As protein: CASSPNRGQGGYTF.

The genes are TRBV29-1 and TRBJ1-5, with 7 bases aligning to TRBD1. The length of the CDR3 is 14 residues. V was clipped by 4 bases and J by 2 bases; unmatched bases: 5. The germline V gene encodes CDR1 SQVTM and CDR2 ANQGSEA. In DNA, the CDR3 is TGCAGCGTTGGAGTCGACAGGGGCAATCAGCCCCAGCATTTT. Amino acid sequence: CSVGVDRGNQPQHF.

This clone appeared a single time. The chain couples TRBV7-7 to TRBJ2-5, with D possibly TRBD1 on 6 matching bases. The CDR3 loop spans 14 amino acids. The germline V gene encodes CDR1 SSHAT and CDR2 FNYEAQ (reference sequence). Trimming cost V 2 bases and J 1 base, with 8 bases left between them. The CDR3 coding sequence is TGTGCCAGCAGCTTACAGGGGCGCCAAGAGACCCAGTACTTC. It is translated as CASSLQGRQETQYF.

This chain links TRBV13 with TRBJ2-1, with 10 bases lining up with TRBD2. The germline V gene has CDR1 PRHDT and CDR2 FYEKMQ (reference sequence). This CDR3 region has 17 residues. J was trimmed by 0 bases and V by 5 bases; bases with no gene match: 7. The CDR3 region is CASSPNLAGGSYNEQFF. CDR3 in DNA: TGTGCCAGCAGCCCCAACTTAGCGGGGGGCTCCTACAATGAGCAGTTCTTC.

This sequence joins TRBV13 and TRBJ2-5, with D possibly matching TRBD2 (5 bases). There are 12 residues in the CDR3. Trimming stripped 0 bases from V and 7 bases from J, with 6 bases between. In germline, CDR1 is PRHDT, CDR2 FYEKMQ (reference sequence). CDR3 residues: CASSLGRGTQYF. Written as DNA, the CDR3 is TGTGCCAGCAGCTTAGGCCGGGGGACCCAGTACTTC.

J is TRBJ1-5 and V is TRBV6-6, with TRBD1 matching over 9 bases. The CDR3 has 15 amino acids. Germline V gives CDR1 MNHNY, CDR2 SVGAGI (reference sequence). V lost 5 bases, J lost 5 bases, and 7 bases stayed unmatched. The CDR3 coding sequence is TGTGCCAGCAGTGACAGGGGGAAAAGGGATCAGCCCCAGCATTTT. Translated: CASSDRGKRDQPQHF.

The chain uses TRBV2 and TRBJ2-5, with TRBD2 identical over 8 bases. Trimming at V came to 3 bases and at J to 5 bases, leaving 14 bases not matched to a gene. Germline CDR1 is SNHLY and CDR2 is FYNNEI. The CDR3 totals 17 residues. This CDR3 is CASSDSIPGGDRETQYF. The CDR3 bases are TGTGCCAGCAGTGATTCCATCCCGGGGGGGGATAGGGAGACCCAGTACTTC. The whole variable domain, remainder taken from reference TRBV2 and TRBJ2-5, is EPEVTQTPSHQVTQMGQEVILRCVPISNHLYFYWYRQILGQKVEFLVSFYNNEISEKSEIFDDQFSVERPDGSNFTLKIRSTKLEDSAMYFCASSDSIPGGDRETQYFGPGTRLLVL.

The rearrangement links TRBV7-2 to TRBJ2-5; a weak D match, TRBD2 (5 bases). From germline, CDR1 is SGHTA and CDR2 FQGNSA. The CDR3 totals 15 residues. V was pared by 1 base and J by 3 bases, with 12 bases between. Written as DNA, the CDR3 is TGTGCCAGCAGCTTAGTCGGTAGCGCGAAAGAGACCCAGTACTTC. Translating it yields CASSLVGSAKETQYF. The full variable domain, rest sourced from reference TRBV7-2 and TRBJ2-5, is GAGVSQSPSNKVTEKGKDVELRCDPISGHTALYWYRQSLGQGLEFLIYFQGNSAPDKSGLPSDRFSAERTGGSVSTLTIQRTQQEDSAVYLCASSLVGSAKETQYFGPGTRLLVL.

This clone was observed a few times. The chain uses TRBV2 and TRBJ1-6; TRBD1 is a possible D gene (6 bases). This CDR3 comprises 18 residues. CDR1 and CDR2 (germline): SNHLY, FYNNEI. V was clipped by 6 bases and J by 0 bases, with 18 bases between them. The CDR3 nucleotides are TGTGCCAGCAGCGGTAGGGGGGGCCGGAGCTCCTATAATTCACCCCTCCACTTT. Its protein is CASSGRGGRSSYNSPLHF.

This clone was seen a single time. The chain combines TRBV6-5 with TRBJ1-1, with TRBD1 identical over 9 bases. Trimming removed 6 bases from V and 6 bases from J; junction bases left unmatched: 8. The germline V gene encodes CDR1 MNHEY and CDR2 SVGAGI. The CDR3 contains 14 residues. The CDR3 reads CASRRDRVVAEAFF. CDR3 bases: TGTGCCAGCAGGAGGGACAGGGTGGTTGCTGAAGCTTTCTTT.

This chain joins TRBV7-9 and TRBJ1-1, with a weak D call TRBD1 (5 bases). Trimming removed 4 bases from V and 7 bases from J, with 10 bases in between. This CDR3 is built from 12 residues. Germline V gene sequence: CDR1 SEHNR, CDR2 FQNEAQ (reference sequence). The CDR3 loop reads CASSSPGLEAFF. Here the CDR3 DNA reads TGTGCCAGCAGCTCCCCGGGACTTGAAGCTTTCTTT. Based on the CDR3 plus reference TRBV7-9 and TRBJ1-1, the full variable domain is DTGVSQNPRHKITKRGQNVTFRCDPISEHNRLYWYRQTLGQGPEFLTYFQNEAQLEKSRLLSDRFSAERPKGSFSTLEIQRTEQGDSAMYLCASSSPGLEAFFGQGTRLTVV.

The chain is built from TRBV6-5 and TRBJ1-4; tentative D call: TRBD1 (6 bases). Germline-derived CDR1 and CDR2 are MNHEY and SVGAGI. The CDR3 has 16 amino acids. The V end lost 6 bases, the J end lost 7 bases, and 21 bases lay between the germline ends. The DNA for the CDR3 is TGTGCCAGCAGATACACCCGACAGGTCGAGGGTGAAAAACTGTTTTTT. This codes for CASRYTRQVEGEKLFF.

This rearrangement joins TRBV6-5 to TRBJ2-2; D is ambiguous. The V and J ends lost 0 bases and 6 bases respectively, with 5 bases between them. The CDR3 has 13 amino acids. Looked up from germline, CDR1 is MNHEY and CDR2 is SVGAGI. The CDR3 bases are TGTGCCAGCAGTTACTCCTCAGCCGGGGAGCTGTTTTTT. Translating gives CASSYSSAGELFF.

V gene TRBV14 combines with J gene TRBJ1-2, with D possibly TRBD1 on 6 matching bases. Trimming removed 5 bases from V and 5 bases from J, with 12 bases in between. Germline CDR1 is SGHDN and CDR2 is FVKESK. The CDR3 is 13 residues long. The CDR3 loop is CASSGQPGYGYTF. The CDR3, as DNA: TGTGCCAGCAGCGGACAGCCGGGGTATGGCTACACCTTC.

This chain connects TRBV5-4 to TRBJ2-5; TRBD2 is a possible D gene (7 bases). The length of the CDR3 is 17 residues. From germline, CDR1 is SGHNT and CDR2 YYREEE (reference sequence). V dropped 3 bases and J dropped 0 bases, with 18 bases sitting between them. This CDR3 reads CASSSRRGGRYQETQYF. CDR3 sequence (DNA): TGTGCCAGCAGCTCCCGCCGCGGGGGCAGGTACCAAGAGACCCAGTACTTC.

V gene TRBV6-1 combines with J gene TRBJ2-7; tentatively, D is TRBD1 (6 bases). The ends were cut back, 3 bases at V and 2 bases at J, with 11 bases in the middle. Germline V CDR1 and CDR2: MNHNS, SASEGT. This CDR3 has 14 amino acids. The CDR3 protein is CASSESDSTYEQYF. The DNA for the CDR3 is TGTGCCAGCAGTGAGTCGGACAGTACCTACGAGCAGTACTTC.